The sample holds one count of the clone carrying this T cell receptor (beta chain). The CDR3 spans 15 residues. The J segment lost 4 bases and the V segment lost 1 base, leaving 3 bases of the junction unmatched. Germline CDR1 reads SGHVS; CDR2 reads FNYEAQ. The authors' processing: Amplification of reference gene primers provided the estimated nucleated cell counts. Profiling relied on immunoSEQ multiplex PCR, and the TCRdb table lists in-frame clones only, not all of them. The V and J calls and clone size were taken over from that table, and D and trimming were inferred from the DNA. The sample has roughly 70,000 clones; approximately 90% are singletons. The data were obtained in a study of blood T cell repertoires in COVID-19. At the level of the study: Collection of acute and convalescent COVID-19 samples took place in the United States, Italy and Spain. Sample material is recorded as cDNA or gDNA derived from T cells, B-cell-depleted T cells, or PBMCs.

Sequencing was done on a sample of peripheral blood. This sequence joins TRBV7-6 and TRBJ2-7, with TRBD1 matching 11 bases. The receptor was derived from a man aged 45-65 years with active COVID-19. The CDR3 spells CASSLGTGGLYEQYF. In nucleotides, the CDR3 is TGTGCCAGCAGCTTAGGGACAGGGGGCTTGTACGAGCAGTACTTC.